This TCR beta chain was sequenced in a study of cytomegalovirus exposure and HLA in healthy donors (dated by TCRdb to about 2017). For context, the study as a whole: An earlier analysis of under 600 of the donors reported 250 to 300 Gb of sequence data and 120 million or so unique TCR beta sequences from about 180 million T cells. A later analysis re-examined previously published TCR beta repertoires from roughly 720 donors and added high-resolution HLA genotyping to investigate patterns of TCR occurrence. Among approximately 370 genotyped donors of the cohort, an average of roughly 230,000 unique TCR beta nucleotide sequences was sequenced per donor, of which about 18% were non-productive. Of the approximately 400 genotyped donors, roughly 76% were placed in the genetic ancestry cluster associated with self-reported Caucasian donors. The aim of the study was to test whether cataloging public T cell receptors could identify signatures of past pathogen exposure. Donor age, sex, ethnicity and CMV serostatus were compiled together with the repertoire data. Along with the approximately 700-subject first cohort, a separate validation cohort of over a hundred different subjects was used. An early release covering 550 to 700 HLA-typed donors comprised about 320 gigabases of sequencing data and approximately 80 million unique TCR sequences. Four to six DR-DQ haplotypes were handled as single units for association and clustering, since linkage in the cohort was strong. In an earlier analysis of 587 of the donors, high-throughput TCR beta sequencing was used to judge whether each TCR beta V gene segment behaved as functional or pseudogenic. High-throughput TCR immunosequencing, statistical association of individual TCRs with disease status, and machine learning were combined to predict cytomegalovirus infection status. All discovery cohort repertoires had been generated using a single sequencing platform. The study profiled the T cell repertoires of 500 to 800 subjects by immunosequencing and related them to cytomegalovirus serostatus. The later analysis used no new phenotypic data to find candidate immune exposures, relying instead on TCR beta sequences and their occurrence across donors. HLA typing included class I and class II loci at four-digit resolution. A later genetic analysis took genome-wide SNP genotypes for about three fifths of the 666 donors and used that subset as a discovery cohort. Typing coverage differed by locus: A, B, C, DRB1 and DQB1 were typed in roughly 629-640 donors, DQA1 in about 510, DPA1 in roughly 590, and DPB1 in about 450.

The cohort was made up of approximately 700 healthy bone marrow donors. At the time of sampling, all cohort members were nominally healthy, though unrecorded immune exposures were likely present. The donor was CMV seropositive and was included in the group of about 290 seropositive cohort members. Every donor gave a peripheral blood sample, and the peripheral blood mononuclear cells from that sample were used for TCR beta sequencing. Genomic DNA was extracted from the blood cell samples with the Qiagen DNeasy Blood Extraction Kit. The germline V gene (reference sequence) supplies CDR1 SEHNR and CDR2 FQNEAQ. Taken from cysteine to phenylalanine, the CDR3 has 12 residues. The entry retains the CDR3 DNA only, 36 bases that are in frame from base 1. V and J lose 2 bases and 2 bases, and a span of 2 bases separates them. Library generation was performed with the immunoSEQ multiplex PCR assay. For the multiplex PCR, a mixture combining 60 forward primers for TCR Vbeta segments and 13 reverse primers for TCR Jbeta segments was used. A multiplex PCR assay on genomic DNA amplified the CDR3 region of rearranged TCR beta genes. The amplified TCR beta libraries were sequenced on the Illumina HiSeq System as 87-base-pair reads. The original methods were these. In a later analysis, 77 million or so unique TCR beta chains were counted across the 500 to 850 repertoires, and about 9.9 million of these chains were shared by at least two donors. Raw reads were error-corrected and collapsed into unique sequences with a nearest-neighbor algorithm that merged closely related sequences to remove PCR and sequencing errors. Alignment of CDR3 sequences to IMGT reference sequences was used to assign V, D and J gene segments. Each retained sequence needed at least a six-nucleotide match to both a V gene segment and a J gene segment. Rearrangements were called productive when the CDR3 lacked stop codons and stayed in frame with V and J; all others were non-productive. CDR3 was defined according to IMGT convention as the region running from the second conserved V-encoded cysteine to the conserved J-encoded phenylalanine. Sequences without an unambiguous match to a single V gene segment were excluded from the earlier analysis of approximately 560 of the donors. An earlier analysis of approximately 590 of the donors called V segments functional above 56.7% productive rearrangements and segregating when the between-donor standard deviation exceeded 5%. A statistical classification framework was built for diagnosing cytomegalovirus status from the catalog of TCR beta chain sequences. A later analysis assigned V and J genes by comparing TCR nucleotide sequences with IMGT/GENE-DB human TR gene sequences. In a later analysis, CDR3 sequences and most-parsimonious VDJ recombination scenarios were assigned using the TCRdist pipeline. In a later analysis, each TCR beta chain was defined by its CDR3 amino acid sequence together with its V-gene family, and reads without a unique V-gene family were excluded. To address suspected cross-contamination and a sequencing artifact, a later analysis removed a few hundred highly shared, low-generation-probability nucleotide sequences. For each public chain, a later analysis derived a clonal expansion index from normalized ranks of inferred template counts within each repertoire. In a later analysis, generation probabilities were computed with a VDJ recombination model fitted to out-of-frame rearrangements, and the resulting probabilities were checked against IGoR. In a later analysis, hypergeometric tests were used to score TCR-TCR, TCR-HLA and TCR-CMV co-occurrence, with a repertoire-size bias correction applied to TCR pairs. In a later analysis, false discovery rates were estimated by permuting HLA or CMV assignments 20 times. In a later analysis, co-occurring TCRs were grouped with DBSCAN, and TCRdist sequence similarity was added when clustering was performed within HLA-allele-positive subsets. For co-occurrence clustering, repertoires with fewer than 30,000 or more than 120,000 public chains were excluded, along with several repertoires with anomalous nucleotide sharing. Here the immuneACCESS table is served through TCRdb, limited to in-frame sequences with V and J called. Missing clones are a known gap in these copies; in checked studies unresolved V genes cover under half, and the rest lacks a known reason. V, J and clone size are those of that table, while D and trimming were read from the DNA. Counted in this sample were 150,000 to 200,000 clones; 65% to 85% of them appeared once. Roughly 1.4% of the sample is in the top ten clones.

Paper-wide results and their limitations: A cluster of highly shared sequence variants was judged likely to represent a technical artifact of the sequencing pipeline. The 87-base-pair reads could not distinguish some IMGT-functional V segments, including TRBV6-2 and TRBV6-3, so those segments were excluded. A later genetic analysis reported fewer N-insertions in productive TCRs among donors in an Asian-associated ancestry cluster than the roughly 620-donor mean. In an earlier analysis of approximately 590 of the donors, most TCR beta V segments appeared in productive rearrangements about 87% or about 30% of the time, broadly matching IMGT annotations. The cohort was sequenced for TCR beta chains only, and without alpha or paired-chain data the features that could be detected were limited. Cytomegalovirus status was reported to be diagnosed by the classifier with high specificity and sensitivity in both the original and validation cohorts. HLA typing was unavailable for some donors at each locus, so association tests used only the typed subset. Most TCR sequences were seen in very few donors, while some public TCRs were found in many individuals. About 17 rarely observed V segments, including chromosome 9 orphons, were excluded from the earlier analysis of about 500 of the donors because counts were too low. Roughly uniform sequencing depth across donors was assumed in presence/absence analyses, although this assumption may not hold. Linkage disequilibrium might explain the correlated functional status among segregating V segments, but an unknown experimental factor could not be ruled out. Assigning TCR associations to individual alleles was difficult when HLA alleles, especially DR and DQ, strongly co-occurred. A later analysis found that TCR association rates varied across HLA loci, with DRB1 alleles showing the most associated TCRs and HLA-C alleles the fewest. In a later analysis, HLA-associated TCR beta chains showed more clonal expansion and lower generation probabilities than non-associated chains that were equally common. According to the authors, the approach could potentially be generalized to other disease states and immunological phenotypes. Immune exposure information for the cohort was limited to CMV serostatus. V-gene and J-gene trimming of TCR beta chains was associated with a missense DCLRE1C variant in a later genetic analysis, and the association was replicated in an independent cohort. In vitro tests confirmed that a few of the cytomegalovirus-associated TCR beta chains recognize cytomegalovirus antigens. A further reported finding was that TCR beta sequences accurately predicted the HLA-A and HLA-B alleles for most subjects in the first cohort. According to a later analysis, most CMV-associated TCR beta chains appeared to be HLA-restricted, and the HLA associations seemed to be driven largely by CMV exposure. At a false discovery rate of 0.05, a later analysis linked 16,951 TCR beta sequences to specific HLA alleles. A later analysis reported that several top co-occurrence clusters appeared linked to parvovirus B19, influenza, CMV and Epstein-Barr virus. In the study, 150 to 200 TCR beta chains were listed as associated with cytomegalovirus.

Of note for this clone: The target of this receptor is not known. No base quality values were provided; no much bigger clone lies one nucleotide off.

Sequences were obtained from PBMCs. The source of this sequence is a girl aged 5 to 17 in good health and CMV-seropositive. Rearrangement joined TRBV7-9 to TRBJ2-3; the D gene is unclear. The DNA sequence is given as TGTGCCAGCAGCTTACACACAGATACGCAGTATTTT. This encodes CASSLHTDTQYF.